This T cell receptor beta chain was sequenced during a study of cytomegalovirus exposure and HLA in healthy donors. Study-wide background: Earlier work reported about 110 million unique TCR beta sequences from about 180 million T cells.

Primers for the PCR totalled 60 Vbeta and 13 Jbeta. Sequencing used immunoSEQ multiplex PCR; TCRdb keeps in-frame clones, though not all of them. The sample shows roughly 190,000 clones, roughly 74% of them seen only once. Findings and limits, study-wide: The authors later linked a missense DCLRE1C variant to TCR beta V- and J-gene trimming. Several V segments, TRBV6-2 and TRBV6-3 among them, could not be told apart and were dropped.

This clone was seen only a few times. The antigen remains unidentified. V gave up 8 bases and J gave up 3 bases, with 28 bases separating them. This CDR3 is 18 amino acids long. Germline V gives CDR1 MRHNA, CDR2 SNTAGT. The chain uses TRBV6-4 and TRBJ1-1; D may be TRBD1 (5 bases). Material for sequencing was PBMCs. This TCR was recovered from a young woman in good health and CMV-seronegative. In DNA, the CDR3 is TGTGCCAGCCCCTTCGTCAGGGAGGAAGTTAAAAGGTACACTGAAGCTTTCTTT. Its protein is CASPFVREEVKRYTEAFF.